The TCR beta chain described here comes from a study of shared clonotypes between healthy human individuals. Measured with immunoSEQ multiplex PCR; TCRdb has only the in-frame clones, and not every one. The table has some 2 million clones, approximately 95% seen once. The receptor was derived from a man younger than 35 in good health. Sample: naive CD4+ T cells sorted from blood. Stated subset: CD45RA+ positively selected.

The chain's CDR3 is CASSLQADRGYEQYF. The CDR3 DNA reads as TGTGCCAGCAGCTTACAGGCCGATCGGGGATACGAGCAGTACTTC. V is TRBV11-2 and J is TRBJ2-7; possibly TRBD2 for D (5 bases). The CDR3 is 15 amino acids. Germline V lookup: CDR1 SGHAT, CDR2 FQNNGV. V lost 2 bases to trimming and J lost 4 bases, with 15 bases between them.